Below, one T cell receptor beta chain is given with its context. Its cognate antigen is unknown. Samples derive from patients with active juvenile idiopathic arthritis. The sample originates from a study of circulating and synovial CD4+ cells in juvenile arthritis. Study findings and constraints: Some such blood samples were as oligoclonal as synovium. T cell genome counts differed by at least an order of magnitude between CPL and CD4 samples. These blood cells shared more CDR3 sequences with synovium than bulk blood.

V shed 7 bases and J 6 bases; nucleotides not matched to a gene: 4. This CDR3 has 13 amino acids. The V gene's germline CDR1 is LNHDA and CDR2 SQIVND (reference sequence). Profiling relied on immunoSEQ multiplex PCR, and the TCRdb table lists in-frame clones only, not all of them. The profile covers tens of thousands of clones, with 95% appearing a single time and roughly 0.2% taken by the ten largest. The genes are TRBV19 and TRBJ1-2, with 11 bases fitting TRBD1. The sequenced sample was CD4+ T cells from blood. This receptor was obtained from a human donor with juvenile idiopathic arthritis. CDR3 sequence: CASTPDRGHGYTF. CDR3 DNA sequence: TGTGCCAGTACCCCGGACAGGGGGCATGGCTACACCTTC.